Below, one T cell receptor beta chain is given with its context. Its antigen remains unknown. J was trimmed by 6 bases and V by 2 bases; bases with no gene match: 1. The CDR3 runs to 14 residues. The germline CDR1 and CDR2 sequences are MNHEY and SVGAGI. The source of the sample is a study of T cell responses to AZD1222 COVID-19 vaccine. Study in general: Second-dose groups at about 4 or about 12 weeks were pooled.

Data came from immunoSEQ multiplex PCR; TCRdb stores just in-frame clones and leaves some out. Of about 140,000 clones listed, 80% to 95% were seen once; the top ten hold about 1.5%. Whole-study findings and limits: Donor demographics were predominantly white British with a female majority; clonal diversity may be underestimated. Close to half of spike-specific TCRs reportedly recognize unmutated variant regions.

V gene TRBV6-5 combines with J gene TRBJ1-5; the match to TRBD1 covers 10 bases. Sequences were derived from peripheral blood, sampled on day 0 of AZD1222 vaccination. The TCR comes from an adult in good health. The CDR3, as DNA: TGTGCCAGCAGTTACCGACAGGGGGCTCAGCCCCAGCATTTT. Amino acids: CASSYRQGAQPQHF.